A single sample is the source of the 27 T cell receptor beta chains below, sequenced in a study of CD8 T cells in ankylosing spondylitis. Study-wide points: A motif in TCR beta, a set of roughly 8 highly homologous variants, appeared characteristic of ankylosing spondylitis blood.

TCRdb called the 5' RACE reads again in MiXCR, with one record for every CDR3 protein. The profile covers roughly 400,000 distinct CDR3 sequences, with around 24% appearing a single time and about 16% taken by the ten largest. Their recognized antigens are unknown. The source material was blood, either unsorted or a sorted T cell fraction (not recorded which). The receptors derive from a male donor with ankylosing spondylitis.

This clonotype was detected only a few times. This sequence joins TRBV5-1 and TRBJ2-5, with a tentative D call TRBD2 (6 bases). V was cut by 0 bases and J by 0 bases, with 9 bases left in between. Germline assignment: CDR1 SGHRS and CDR2 YFSETQ. CDR3 length: 15 residues. The CDR3 nucleotides are TGCGCCAGCAGCTTGGGACCGGGGGACCAAGAGACCCAGTACTTC. Its protein product is CASSLGPGDQETQYF.

Only a few counts were recorded for this clonotype. This chain connects TRBV9 to TRBJ2-3; D is perhaps TRBD2 (5 bases). CDR3 size: 16 residues. Germline assignment: CDR1 SGDLS and CDR2 YYNGEE. Trimming took 2 bases from V and 0 from J, leaving 13 bases between them. CDR3 loop: CASSVRGDPSTDTQYF. The CDR3 DNA follows: TGTGCCAGCAGCGTCCGGGGAGACCCTAGCACAGATACGCAGTATTTT. Combining the CDR3 with reference TRBV9 and TRBJ2-3 gives the whole variable domain DSGVTQTPKHLITATGQRVTLRCSPRSGDLSVYWYQQSLDQGLQFLIQYYNGEERAKGNILERFSAQQFPDLHSELNLSSLELGDSALYFCASSVRGDPSTDTQYFGPGTRLTVL.

V and J are TRBV5-5 and TRBJ2-7, with 7 bases lining up with TRBD1. CDR1 and CDR2 (germline): SGHKS, YYEKEE (reference sequence). With V trimmed by 4 bases and J by 7 bases, 14 bases remained unmatched. CDR3 length: 15 amino acids. The CDR3 here is CASSQGTVQFGEQYF. The CDR3 bases are TGTGCCAGCAGCCAAGGGACAGTTCAGTTTGGGGAGCAGTACTTC.

The V call is TRBV28, the J call TRBJ1-2; 10 bases map to TRBD1. The CDR3 contains 14 residues. V shed 4 bases and J 8 bases; nucleotides not matched to a gene: 7. In germline, CDR1 is MDHEN, CDR2 SYDVKM. The CDR3 nucleotides read TGTGCCAGCAGTTATCCGGGACAGGGGCTGGGCTACACCTTC. Its translation is CASSYPGQGLGYTF.

This clonotype was recorded many times. The V call is TRBV20-1, the J call TRBJ2-7; 8 bases fit TRBD1. The CDR3 totals 13 residues. Germline V gene lookup returns CDR1 DFQATT and CDR2 SNEGSKA (reference sequence). The J segment lost 2 bases and the V segment lost 2 bases, leaving 2 bases of the junction unmatched. The DNA of the CDR3 is TGCAGTGCTAGAACAGGGGGTCCCTACGAGCAGTACTTC. Its protein is CSARTGGPYEQYF.

This clonotype turned up a few times. The chain combines TRBV20-1 with TRBJ2-1; 8 bases align to TRBD2. The CDR3 consists of 14 residues. Germline trimming cut 6 bases from V and 9 bases from J; bases unmatched to any gene: 13. Germline lookup yields CDR1 DFQATT and CDR2 SNEGSKA (reference sequence). Written as DNA, the CDR3 is TGCAGTGCCTTCCGAGGGCGGGAGGCCCCTGAGCAGTTCTTC. It yields the protein CSAFRGREAPEQFF.

V is TRBV5-1 and J is TRBJ2-2, with D possibly being TRBD2 (5 bases). Trimming left V 7 bases short and J 0 bases short, with 13 bases between. CDR3 size: 15 residues. In germline, CDR1 is SGHRS, CDR2 YFSETQ. Here the CDR3 reads CASGSAAANTGELFF. CDR3 nucleotide sequence: TGCGCCAGCGGTTCAGCGGCCGCGAACACCGGGGAGCTGTTTTTT.

This clonotype was counted a few times. The genes are TRBV7-6 and TRBJ2-7; 13 bases agree with TRBD2. J gave up 7 bases and V 1 base, and 7 bases lay outside the gene matches. The CDR3 extends over 16 amino acids. CDR1 is SGHVS, CDR2 FNYEAQ, per germline. The CDR3 DNA reads as TGTGCCAGCAGCTTAGGGGGACTAGCGGGATTGGGAGAGCAGTACTTC. Its translation is CASSLGGLAGLGEQYF.

A few counts support this clonotype. The V call is TRBV7-2, the J call TRBJ1-1, with no clear D. Trimming left V 6 bases short and J 6 bases short, with 14 bases between. The CDR3 extends over 13 amino acids. Looked up from germline, CDR1 is SGHTA and CDR2 is FQGNSA. Written as DNA, the CDR3 is TGTGCCAGCAGTTCCCTCATTGGGGCTGAAGCTTTCTTT. It translates to CASSSLIGAEAFF.

The chain combines TRBV7-2 with TRBJ2-7, with D unclear. V dropped 4 bases and J dropped 1 base, with 14 bases sitting between them. This CDR3 comprises 15 residues. CDR1 and CDR2 from the germline V gene are SGHTA and FQGNSA. The CDR3 DNA is TGTGCCAGCAGCTCAAACCGGGCCAATTCCTACGAGCAGTACTTC. Its translation is CASSSNRANSYEQYF.

This clonotype showed up just a few times. This chain links TRBV12-5 with TRBJ1-5; D is undetermined. This CDR3 has 14 residues. The V gene's germline CDR1 is LGHNT and CDR2 FRNRAP. Between the trimmed V and J ends, which lost 2 bases and 5 bases, there was a span of 10 bases. CDR3 bases: TGTGCTAGTGGTTTGACTCAAGGCGATCAGCCCCAGCATTTT. Protein: CASGLTQGDQPQHF.

The chain couples TRBV19 to TRBJ1-5, with a weak D call TRBD1 (5 bases). CDR1 is LNHDA and CDR2 is SQIVND in the germline V gene (reference sequence). V was clipped by 3 bases and J by 3 bases, with 15 bases between them. The CDR3 length is 16 residues. CDR3 sequence (DNA): TGTGCCAGTAGTATTTTGGGGCCGACAGCCAATCAGCCCCAGCATTTT. Residues: CASSILGPTANQPQHF.

The sample holds many counts of this clonotype. The V call is TRBV5-1, the J call TRBJ2-1; 11 positions match TRBD2. CDR3 length: 16 amino acids. The ends lost 4 bases at V and 3 bases at J; junction bases unmatched: 6. Germline CDR1 and CDR2: SGHRS and YFSETQ. This CDR3 is CASSATSGGHYNEQFF. The CDR3 DNA is TGCGCCAGCAGCGCAACTAGCGGGGGCCACTACAATGAGCAGTTCTTC.

This clonotype was picked up a small number of times. The V call is TRBV29-1, the J call TRBJ2-7, with D unresolved. From germline, CDR1 is SQVTM and CDR2 ANQGSEA. This CDR3 comprises 15 residues. Trimming cost V 1 base and J 0 bases, with 13 bases left between them. The CDR3 DNA follows: TGCAGCGTTGAAGTGCCGGGCCGAAGCTCCTACGAGCAGTACTTC. Translating it yields CSVEVPGRSSYEQYF.

The rearrangement uses TRBV3-1 and TRBJ1-2; TRBD1 aligns across 8 bases. Unmatched junction bases numbered 15, after V lost 7 bases and J lost 8 bases. The CDR3 is 15 amino acids. Germline lookup yields CDR1 LGHDT and CDR2 YNNKEL (reference sequence). As DNA, the CDR3 is TGTGCCAGCACGTCTCGAAATCAGGGGGCGGCAGGCTACACCTTC. Protein product: CASTSRNQGAAGYTF.

This clonotype was picked up a small number of times. The J gene is TRBJ1-3, the V gene TRBV7-6; unclear D gene. CDR3 size: 17 residues. Germline values: CDR1 SGHVS, CDR2 FNYEAQ. Trimming pared 2 bases from V and 0 bases from J, leaving 14 bases between. Written as DNA, the CDR3 is TGTGCCAGCAGCTTAAGGTTACGCGGGAGCTCTGGAAACACCATATATTTT. Protein: CASSLRLRGSSGNTIYF.

The chain recombines TRBV3-1 with TRBJ2-1; D call uncertain. Germline V gives CDR1 LGHDT, CDR2 YNNKEL (reference sequence). The CDR3 length is 14 residues. V was clipped by 3 bases and J by 4 bases, with 10 bases between them. The CDR3 is CASSQILGYNEQFF. DNA of the CDR3: TGTGCCAGCAGCCAGATTTTGGGATACAATGAGCAGTTCTTC.

The genes are TRBV28 and TRBJ1-5, with no clear D. V was cut by 8 bases and J by 3 bases, with 8 bases left in between. This CDR3 has 12 amino acids. CDR1 and CDR2 (germline): MDHEN, SYDVKM. CDR3 DNA sequence: TGTGCCAGCGGGCCGCTCAATCAGCCCCAGCATTTT. Encoded protein: CASGPLNQPQHF.

This clonotype was detected a few times. V gene TRBV12-3 or TRBV12-4 combines with J gene TRBJ2-1, with D tentatively TRBD2 (6 bases). The CDR3 covers 13 residues. Trimming pared 7 bases from V and 12 bases from J, leaving 19 bases between. The CDR3 sequence: CASNLGLARRQFF. The CDR3 coding sequence is TGTGCCAGCAACCTAGGCCTAGCGAGGCGGCAGTTCTTC.

The chain uses TRBV29-1 and TRBJ2-1, with a tentative D call TRBD1 (5 bases). Trimming removed 2 bases from V and 7 bases from J, with 9 bases in between. This CDR3 comprises 12 residues. Germline CDR1 is SQVTM and CDR2 is ANQGSEA. CDR3 region: CSVERGLNEQFF. As DNA, the CDR3 is TGCAGCGTTGAAAGGGGTCTGAATGAGCAGTTCTTC.

This clonotype was seen only a few times. The chain links TRBV9 to TRBJ2-6; D not certain. Trimming took off 2 bases at V and 0 bases at J, with 6 bases between the two ends. The CDR3 is 15 amino acids. Germline V lookup: CDR1 SGDLS, CDR2 YYNGEE. CDR3: CASSVGFSGANVLTF. For the CDR3, the DNA is TGTGCCAGCAGCGTGGGTTTCTCTGGGGCCAACGTCCTGACTTTC. Full variable domain (remainder filled in from reference TRBV9 and TRBJ2-6): DSGVTQTPKHLITATGQRVTLRCSPRSGDLSVYWYQQSLDQGLQFLIQYYNGEERAKGNILERFSAQQFPDLHSELNLSSLELGDSALYFCASSVGFSGANVLTFGAGSRLTVL.

This clonotype was counted between two and nine times. V is TRBV10-3 and J is TRBJ2-3, with D perhaps matching TRBD2 (5 bases). Trimming shortened V by 0 bases and J by 4 bases, and 11 bases separated the two germline ends. The length of the CDR3 is 15 residues. Germline assignment: CDR1 ENHRY and CDR2 SYGVKD. Here the CDR3 reads CAISESAKGADTQYF. The DNA of the CDR3 is TGTGCCATCAGTGAGTCGGCAAAGGGAGCAGATACGCAGTATTTT.

The chain recombines TRBV11-2 with TRBJ2-6; TRBD1 matches 11 bases. Germline loops: CDR1 SGHAT, CDR2 FQNNGV. The trim removed 4 bases at V and 0 bases at J, leaving 8 bases unmatched. The length of the CDR3 is 19 residues. The CDR3 sequence is CASSSTTGQGGSGANVLTF. The CDR3 DNA is TGTGCCAGCAGCTCCACCACGGGACAGGGGGGCTCTGGGGCCAACGTCCTGACTTTC.

The sample holds a few counts of this clonotype. The gene calls are TRBV7-2 and TRBJ2-1; 7 bases line up with TRBD1. V was pared by 5 bases and J by 6 bases, with 7 bases of the junction left unmatched. Looked up from germline, CDR1 is SGHTA and CDR2 is FQGNSA. This CDR3 is 14 amino acids long. CDR3: CASSPWTGSNEQFF. The CDR3 coding sequence is TGTGCCAGCAGCCCCTGGACAGGCTCCAATGAGCAGTTCTTC.

This clonotype came up many times. The chain links TRBV12-3 or TRBV12-4 to TRBJ2-4; 10 nucleotides line up with TRBD2. The CDR3 is 12 amino acids. Losses at the gene ends were 5 bases for V and 11 bases for J; bases not matched to a gene: 3. The CDR3 sequence is CASSIGTSVQYF. In nucleotides, the CDR3 is TGTGCCAGCAGTATTGGGACTAGCGTTCAGTACTTC.

The DNA for the CDR3 is TGTGCCAGCGGGGACAGGGATCAGCAGCCCCAGCATTTT. It translates to CASGDRDQQPQHF. The chain has TRBV6-2 or TRBV6-3 and TRBJ1-5, with 9 bases matching TRBD1. V was pared by 8 bases and J by 7 bases, with 6 bases of the junction left unmatched. This CDR3 comprises 13 residues. Germline loops: CDR1 MNHEY, CDR2 SVGEGT.

The chain links TRBV3-1 to TRBJ2-1; TRBD1 agrees at 9 bases. This CDR3 is 15 amino acids long. The V gene's germline CDR1 is LGHDT and CDR2 YNNKEL (reference sequence). The ends lost 4 bases at V and 2 bases at J; junction bases unmatched: 3. The CDR3, as DNA: TGTGCCAGCAGCCGACGACAGGGGGCCTACAATGAGCAGTTCTTC. Protein: CASSRRQGAYNEQFF.